The sequence of this TCR beta chain was determined in a study of T cell changes during pregnancy in multiple sclerosis. Generated by immunoSEQ multiplex PCR, the TCRdb table keeps only in-frame clones and is missing some. The sample yields tens of thousands of clones, approximately 90% seen once. Trimming took 0 bases from V and 5 from J, leaving 13 bases between them. The CDR3 is made up of 15 amino acids. Per the germline V gene, CDR1 is SGHRS and CDR2 is YFSETQ. The rearrangement uses TRBV5-1 and TRBJ2-3, with a tentative D call TRBD2 (7 bases). The source was peripheral blood, collected before pregnancy. The receptor's source is a female donor with multiple sclerosis, enrolled in a pregnancy study. CDR3 amino acids: CASSLGVGGEDTQYF. CDR3 in DNA: TGCGCCAGCAGCTTGGGGGTAGGGGGGGAAGATACGCAGTATTTT.